The 5 T cell receptor beta chains listed next were all sequenced from one sample in a study of CD8 T cells in ankylosing spondylitis. Study-wide results and limits: Ankylosing spondylitis blood seemed to carry a telltale TCR beta motif made of seven or eight highly homologous variants.

TCRdb reanalysed the 5' RACE reads using MiXCR and keeps one entry per CDR3 protein. The sample includes 350,000 to 550,000 distinct CDR3 sequences, about 25% of them seen just once. These receptors have no known antigen. The sequencing sample was made of blood, either unsorted or a sorted T cell fraction (not recorded which). These receptors were obtained from a male donor with ankylosing spondylitis.

This chain uses TRBV4-2 with TRBJ1-1; D gene unclear. CDR1 and CDR2 from the germline V gene are LGHNA and YNFKEQ. Trimming removed 6 bases from V and 8 bases from J, with 13 bases in between. There are 12 residues in the CDR3. The CDR3 DNA sequence: TGTGCCAGCAGAAGAGGGAATGGGGAAGCTTTCTTT. This translates into CASRRGNGEAFF.

V usage is TRBV9 and J usage is TRBJ1-1, with 12 positions matching TRBD1. The V gene's germline CDR1 is SGDLS and CDR2 YYNGEE. Trimming took 0 bases from V and 11 from J; bases not matched to a gene: 8. There are 15 residues in the CDR3. The chain's CDR3 is CASSVDPGQGAGAFF. CDR3 coding DNA: TGTGCCAGCAGCGTAGACCCGGGACAGGGGGCTGGGGCTTTCTTT.

The V and J genes are TRBV20-1 and TRBJ1-4; unclear D gene. This CDR3 spans 13 amino acids. V was cut by 6 bases and J by 4 bases, with 12 bases left in between. Per germline, CDR1 DFQATT and CDR2 SNEGSKA (reference sequence). CDR3 protein: CSAERGGNEKLFF. The DNA of the CDR3 is TGCAGTGCCGAGCGGGGTGGTAATGAAAAACTGTTTTTT.

V usage is TRBV24-1 and J usage is TRBJ2-1, with 10 bases lining up with TRBD2. Germline CDR1 KGHDR, CDR2 SFDVKD. V shed 4 bases, J shed 7 bases, and the junction held 15 bases outside the gene matches. The CDR3 contains 18 residues. The CDR3 nucleotides read TGTGCCACCAGTGACCGTGACGGAGCGGGAGGGCCAGTTAATGAGCAGTTCTTC. Its protein product is CATSDRDGAGGPVNEQFF.

The rearrangement uses TRBV24-1 and TRBJ1-2, with TRBD1 matching 10 bases. V shed 4 bases, J shed 8 bases, and the junction held 9 bases outside the gene matches. Germline V gives CDR1 KGHDR, CDR2 SFDVKD. The CDR3 runs to 15 residues. This CDR3 reads CATSDPGQGRGGYTF. In DNA form, the CDR3 reads TGTGCCACCAGTGACCCGGGACAGGGGCGCGGGGGCTACACCTTC.